This T cell receptor (beta chain) stems from a study of beta chain features in type 1 diabetes (dated by TCRdb to 2017 to 2018). Background on the whole study: No differences in mean age, gender distribution, total cell number or subset yield were found between patients and healthy donors. A total of around 110,000,000 sorted cells were examined across all samples, and RNA yield correlated strongly with the number of cells per subset. In the study, TCRB repertoires of sorted circulating CD4+ T cell subsets from recently diagnosed type 1 diabetes patients were compared with those of matched healthy donors. Naive and central memory subsets were obtained from all 30 or so donors, but regulatory and stem cell-like memory subsets were isolated from only 8 patients and 8 healthy donors. Broad study findings and their caveats: Because the HLA sub-analyses included only small numbers of individuals, any influence of HLA type on TCRB rearrangement was left unresolved. Because cDNA was sequenced instead of genomic DNA, activated cells with high expression could be over-represented, although the groups did not differ in activation or CD3 levels. At VDJ recombination sites, patients with type 1 diabetes made fewer insertions and deleted more nucleotides, a pattern implying thymic rearrangement abnormalities. PCR might favor shorter templates, but patient and control samples were amplified and corrected together, so any skew would affect both groups equally. Type 1 diabetes patients showed a moderate but significant shortening of TCRB CDR3 length in all four CD4+ subsets. Naive, central memory and regulatory TCRB repertoires appeared more similar among patients than among healthy donors.

Taken from cysteine to phenylalanine, the CDR3 has 12 residues. CDR3 DNA is the only sequence kept; it has 36 bases, read in frame from the first base. V is reduced by 3 bases and J by 5 bases, leaving a spacing of 7 bases between them. Sequences SGHNT (CDR1) and YYREEE (CDR2) are obtained from the germline V gene (reference sequence). This clone has more than one count but fewer than ten. Its cognate antigen has yet to be identified. Base qualities are missing; no much larger clone stands one base away. The entire amount of isolated RNA was reverse transcribed using the High Capacity cDNA Reverse Transcription Kit, so the sequenced TCRB transcripts were expressed ones. Naive, central memory and regulatory T cell samples underwent deep immunoSEQ sequencing, averaging about 3.57 million total reads per sample. Sorted cells were lysed in RLT buffer and RNA was extracted with DNase-treated RNeasy Micro or Mini kits, depending on cell number. To prevent cross-contamination, each cell subset was processed individually, whereas patient and healthy donor samples were processed jointly. The immunoSEQ multiplex PCR was used to amplify TCRB sequences from cDNA, generating 87-bp fragments that spanned the CDR3 region. Amplicons were sequenced on the Illumina HiSeq platform. In the paper's pipeline: Synthetic template baselines were used to correct PCR bias computationally, reads within Hamming distance 2 were collapsed, and singletons that could not be merged were discarded. By aligning reads against IMGT, V, D and J genes, CDR3 length, and insertions or deletions at six rearrangement sites were assigned. Clonotype counts were normalized to sorted cell number within each subset before computing true diversity and Gini coefficients with the tcR R package. The overlap coefficient, calculated on TCRB nucleotide sequences, was used to quantify repertoire sharing. TCRdb retrieved this table from immuneACCESS and kept in-frame rearrangements only. Not all clones are present; in checked studies, unresolved V genes account for under half, and no reason is known for the remainder. The V and J calls and clone size are taken from that table; D and trimming were inferred from the DNA. The sample data list roughly 150,000 clones, and 9% of these were observed just once. Roughly 0.7% of the sample is taken by the ten largest.

Each donor gave one peripheral blood draw, averaging around 0.11 L, which was collected into heparinised tubes. Using a panel that included CD45RO, CCR7, CD25, CD127, CD95 and CD27, naive, central memory, regulatory and stem cell-like memory CD4+ T cells were sorted on a BD FACSAria II. A purity above 98% was achieved for all sorted populations. PBMCs were isolated right away by Lymphoprep density gradient centrifugation and were stained directly, without culture. So that batch effects would be minimized, each experiment stained and sorted samples in pairs, pairing one healthy donor with one patient.

Sequenced sample: central memory CD4+ T cells from blood. The TCR sequence derives from a woman aged 25 to 45 with type 1 diabetes. The chain was built from TRBV5-4 and TRBJ2-3, with an unclear D gene assignment. CDR3 protein: CASSSQIDTQYF. In nucleotides, the sequence is TGTGCCAGCAGCTCCCAAATAGATACGCAGTATTTT.